One T cell receptor beta chain is described in this entry. Its antigen is undetermined. Patients who underwent sequencing had shown CD8+CD57+ cell expansion by flow cytometry. These data are taken from a study of CD8+CD57+ T cells in acquired aplastic anemia. Overall study results and limits: Some 31 sequences, all CD8+ CDR3, were shared between patients and controls.

The template used for profiling TCR beta VDJ and CDR3 was genomic DNA. One entry per CDR3 protein, called by TCRdb with MiXCR from the reads. The table includes around 130,000 distinct CDR3 sequences, 55% to 70% detected once. Input material: sorted CD4+, CD8+, or CD8+CD57+ T cells (not recorded which) from PBMCs. This clonotype was sampled from a human donor with aplastic anemia.

The CDR3 DNA reads as TGTGCCAGTAGTATAGGAACAGGGCTGGACACTGAAGCTTTCTTT. Protein sequence: CASSIGTGLDTEAFF. The chain has TRBV19 and TRBJ1-1; tentative D call: TRBD1 (6 bases). Trimming removed 1 base from V and 3 bases from J, with 12 bases in between. The CDR3 extends over 15 amino acids. Germline CDR1 and CDR2: LNHDA and SQIVND (reference sequence).